The present TCR beta chain was sequenced within a study of regulatory T cells in long-lasting Graves disease. On the study more broadly: Antithyroid drugs had been taken by newly diagnosed Graves' patients for under 3 months.

Arm-PCR with iRepertoire HTBI primers amplified the CDR3 regions for these TCR beta libraries. TCRdb passed the multiplex PCR reads through MiXCR, listing each CDR3 protein once. The repertoire includes 400,000 to 450,000 distinct CDR3 sequences, 15% of them detected once, and about a sixth sits in the top ten. Overall study results and limits: TRBV28, TRBJ1-2 and TRBJ2-5 were segments that persistent disease favored. Persistent Graves' disease cases displayed lower TCR diversity than newly diagnosed ones.

This clonotype occurred many times. Its target is unknown. CDR3 size: 16 residues. The germline V gene encodes CDR1 MNHEY and CDR2 SMNVEV (reference sequence). V was shortened by 3 bases and J by 2 bases, with 14 bases between the two germline ends. Time point specified: newly diagnosed GD, antithyroid drugs for less than 3 months. The TCR library was prepared using RNA isolated from PBMCs. Graves' disease diagnoses followed American Thyroid Association guidelines. The same sample was also studied in work on T cells in Graves' hyperthyroidism and ophthalmopathy.

Sequencing was performed on peripheral blood mononuclear cells (PBMCs), taken at new diagnosis, from a patient treated with antithyroid drugs. The chain joins TRBV27 to TRBJ1-5; D is ambiguous. This TCR came from a woman in her twenties or thirties with Graves disease. CDR3 region: CASSFLSRTGNQPQHF. The CDR3 region has the DNA TGTGCCAGCAGTTTCCTTTCTCGGACGGGCAATCAGCCCCAGCATTTT.